What follows describes a single TCR beta chain. J gave up 1 base and V 5 bases, and 2 bases lay outside the gene matches. CDR3 size: 13 residues. CDR1 is DFQATT, CDR2 SNEGSKA, per germline (reference sequence). The source of the sample is a study of T-cell memory formation after mild COVID-19. In TCRdb, the 5' RACE reads were re-called with MiXCR into one record per CDR3 protein. The data hold about 200,000 distinct CDR3 sequences, with about 9.2% observed a single time. Sequenced sample: PBMCs or a T cell subset sorted from them (not recorded which). The V call is TRBV20-1, the J call TRBJ2-7, with 10 positions matching TRBD1. The TCR sequence derives from a man between 18 and 35 years old who had mild COVID-19 (a few samples of this study predate the infection). Cell type and time point are not known. The CDR3 DNA reads as TGCAGTGCTCAGGGACAGGGGTCCTACGAGCAGTACTTC. Its translation is CSAQGQGSYEQYF.